This TCR beta chain came from a study of OX40 agonist ivuxolimab in advanced cancers. With respect to the entire study: The costimulatory receptor OX40 (CD134) was targeted by ivuxolimab, a fully human IgG2 agonistic monoclonal antibody. Prior anti-PD-1, anti-PD-L1 or anti-CTLA-4 therapy was permitted, and checkpoint inhibitors had been received by less than 45% of dose-escalation patients. Three dose-escalation patients achieved partial responses, one with hepatocellular carcinoma and two with cutaneous melanoma. Among the roughly 52 dose-escalation patients, some 20 had hepatocellular carcinoma, roughly 15 melanoma, 9 renal cell carcinoma and 9 head and neck cancer. The point of sequencing TCRbeta in the periphery was to test whether ivuxolimab changed TCR sequence diversity and drove clonal T-cell expansion. The paper covers the monotherapy dose-escalation part of the phase I ivuxolimab trial, which included N ≈ 57 patients. A male proportion of almost 85% and a mean age of roughly 58 years, ranging from 23 to 79, were recorded for the dose-escalation cohort. Intravenous ivuxolimab was administered to patients every 2 weeks at six dose levels: 0.01, 0.1, 0.3, 1.5, 3 and 10 mg/kg.

For sequencing of the TCRbeta CDR3 region, genomic DNA was extracted from the sorted cells. TCRbeta CDR3 regions were sequenced using the immunoSEQ Assay. In TCRdb, the immuneACCESS table is reduced to in-frame sequences with V and J assigned. These tables do not hold every clone; where another copy was compared, an unresolved V gene accounts for under half, and the others remain unexplained. The sample data list fewer than 70,000 clones, and under 85% of these were observed just once. Together, the top ten hold about 6% of the sample. What the work shows at the level of the full study, not this receptor alone: After ivuxolimab, expanded clones were on average more numerous among CD8+ T cells than among CD4+ T cells. Low levels of normalized T-cell clonal expansion were also seen in some patients who did not respond. In partial responders in the 0.1-3.0 mg/kg groups, normalized peripheral clonal expansion was found to be among the lowest, especially among CD8+ T cells. At doses from 0.1 to 3.0 mg/kg, clonal expansion was seen in both CD4+ and CD8+ blood T cells between baseline and week 6. Antigen specificity was not determined for the clonally expanded peripheral T cells.

The trial excluded patients who had a history of autoimmune disease or who were on systemic immunosuppression. In every dose cohort, peripheral blood was drawn for TCR sequencing at baseline, cycle 4 day 1, and cycle 7 day 1. The samples were taken from a phase I, first-in-human, multicenter, open-label dose-escalation trial of ivuxolimab. Adults with locally advanced or metastatic melanoma, renal cell carcinoma, hepatocellular carcinoma or head and neck squamous cell carcinoma were enrolled in the trial. Before TCR sequencing, CD4+ T cells and CD8+ T cells were sorted from peripheral blood as separate populations. The CDR3 numbers 13 residues from cysteine through phenylalanine. Kept here is only the CDR3 DNA, which spans 39 bases and is read in frame from base 1. The CDR1 and CDR2 encoded by the germline V gene (reference sequence) are MNHNY and SVGAGI. V is pared back by 8 bases and J by 1 base, with 11 bases lying between the germline termini.

This clone was seen only a few times. Its antigen is unknown. No much larger clonotype is one base removed from it; base qualities were not supplied. This TCR was sampled from an adult with an advanced solid tumor such as melanoma, head and neck, liver or kidney cancer. Here the chain combines TRBV6-6 and TRBJ1-1; no D gene can be assigned with confidence. Sequenced material: CD4+ or CD8+ T cells sorted from blood, taken in a trial of the OX40 agonist ivuxolimab. The bases are TGTGCCAGCCCCCGGGAGAGGAACACTGAAGCTTTCTTT. Translated, it reads CASPRERNTEAFF.